This T cell receptor (beta chain) appears in the sequencing data of a study of T cells in Graves' hyperthyroidism and ophthalmopathy. Amplified TCR beta CDR3 regions came from RNA transcripts. First-round RT-PCR with HTBI primers amplified the TCR CDR3 region. TCRdb processed the multiplex PCR reads anew with MiXCR; each CDR3 protein has one entry. The sample has hundreds of thousands of distinct CDR3 sequences, approximately 15% seen once. Broader study findings: Ophthalmopathy, which appeared later, was predicted by the model a median approximately six months before onset.

From germline, CDR1 is LNHNV and CDR2 YYDKDF (reference sequence). The CDR3 sequence is 14 residues long. Graves' hyperthyroidism is called stable when ophthalmopathy does not progress within 18 months. Exclusion of patients followed from uncontrolled infection, other autoimmune disease, pregnancy or lactation. Turning to this clonotype: The antigen remains unidentified. A junction boundary mismatches the germline segment, possibly from a read error.

Input material: blood. The chain links TRBV15 to TRBJ2-7; a possible D gene is TRBD2 (6 bases). The TCR originated in a woman aged 25 to 39 with Graves' hyperthyroidism. The CDR3 loop reads CATSGDGGAYEQYF. In DNA form, the CDR3 reads TGTGCCACCAGCGGAGATGGAGGGGCCTACGAGCAGTACTTC.